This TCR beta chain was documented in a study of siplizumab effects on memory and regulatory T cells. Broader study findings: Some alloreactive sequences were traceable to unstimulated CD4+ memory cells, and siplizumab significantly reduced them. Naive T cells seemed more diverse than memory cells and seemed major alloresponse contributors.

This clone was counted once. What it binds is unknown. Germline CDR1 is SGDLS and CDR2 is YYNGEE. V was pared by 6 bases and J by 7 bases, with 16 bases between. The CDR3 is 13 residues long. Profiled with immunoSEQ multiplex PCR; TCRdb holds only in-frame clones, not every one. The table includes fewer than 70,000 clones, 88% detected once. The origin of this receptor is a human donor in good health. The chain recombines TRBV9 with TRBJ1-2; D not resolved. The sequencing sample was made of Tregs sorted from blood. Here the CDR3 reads CASKQDGQAGYTF. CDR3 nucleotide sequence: TGTGCCAGCAAGCAAGACGGCCAGGCTGGCTACACCTTC.